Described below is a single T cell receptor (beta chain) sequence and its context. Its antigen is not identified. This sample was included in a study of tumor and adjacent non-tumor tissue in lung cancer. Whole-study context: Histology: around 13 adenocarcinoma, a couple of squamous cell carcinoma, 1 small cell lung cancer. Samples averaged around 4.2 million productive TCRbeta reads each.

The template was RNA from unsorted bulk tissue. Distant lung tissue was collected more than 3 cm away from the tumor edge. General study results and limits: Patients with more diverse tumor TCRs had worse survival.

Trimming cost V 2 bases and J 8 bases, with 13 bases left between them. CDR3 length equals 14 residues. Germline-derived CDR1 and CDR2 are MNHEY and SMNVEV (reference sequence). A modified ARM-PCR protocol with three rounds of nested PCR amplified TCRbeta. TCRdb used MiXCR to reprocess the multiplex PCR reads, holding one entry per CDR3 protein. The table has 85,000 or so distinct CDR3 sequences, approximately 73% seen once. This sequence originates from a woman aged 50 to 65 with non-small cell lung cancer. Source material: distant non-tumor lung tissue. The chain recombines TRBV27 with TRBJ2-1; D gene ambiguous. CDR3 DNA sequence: TGTGCCAGCAGTTTACTAGACAAGCCGGATGAGCAGTTCTTC. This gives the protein CASSLLDKPDEQFF.